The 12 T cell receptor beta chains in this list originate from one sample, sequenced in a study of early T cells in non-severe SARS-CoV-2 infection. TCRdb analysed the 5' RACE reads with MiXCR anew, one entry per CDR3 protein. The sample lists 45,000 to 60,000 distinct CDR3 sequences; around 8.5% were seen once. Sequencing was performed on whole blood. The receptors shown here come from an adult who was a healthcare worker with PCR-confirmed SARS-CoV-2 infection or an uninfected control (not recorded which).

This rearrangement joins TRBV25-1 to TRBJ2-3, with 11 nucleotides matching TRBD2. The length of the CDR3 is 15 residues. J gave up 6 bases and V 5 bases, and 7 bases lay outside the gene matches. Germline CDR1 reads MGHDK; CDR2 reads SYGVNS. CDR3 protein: CASSWLAGGRDTQYF. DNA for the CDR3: TGTGCCAGCAGTTGGCTAGCGGGGGGTAGGGATACGCAGTATTTT.

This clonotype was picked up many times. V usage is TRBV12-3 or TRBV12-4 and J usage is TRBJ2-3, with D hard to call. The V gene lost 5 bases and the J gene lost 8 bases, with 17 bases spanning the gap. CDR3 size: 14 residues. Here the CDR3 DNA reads TGTGCCAGCAGTCCGGTGGGCGAGAGAGGTACGCAGTATTTT. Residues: CASSPVGERGTQYF.

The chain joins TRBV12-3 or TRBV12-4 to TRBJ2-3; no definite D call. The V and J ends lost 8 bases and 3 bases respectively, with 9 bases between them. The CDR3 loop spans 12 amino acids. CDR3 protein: CASRSSTDTQYF. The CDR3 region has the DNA TGTGCCAGCCGGTCTTCAACAGATACGCAGTATTTT.

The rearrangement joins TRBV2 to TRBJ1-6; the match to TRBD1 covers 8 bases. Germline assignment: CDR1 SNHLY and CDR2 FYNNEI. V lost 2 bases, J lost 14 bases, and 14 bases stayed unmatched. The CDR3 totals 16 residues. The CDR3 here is CASSERTTGGFGTLHF. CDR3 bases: TGTGCCAGCAGTGAACGGACCACAGGGGGTTTCGGGACCCTCCACTTT.

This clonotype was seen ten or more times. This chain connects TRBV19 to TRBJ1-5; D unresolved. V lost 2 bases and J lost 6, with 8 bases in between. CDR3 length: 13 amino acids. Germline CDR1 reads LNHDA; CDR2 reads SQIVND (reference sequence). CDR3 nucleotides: TGTGCCAGTAGTATACAGTTGGGTCAGCCCCAGCATTTT. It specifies CASSIQLGQPQHF.

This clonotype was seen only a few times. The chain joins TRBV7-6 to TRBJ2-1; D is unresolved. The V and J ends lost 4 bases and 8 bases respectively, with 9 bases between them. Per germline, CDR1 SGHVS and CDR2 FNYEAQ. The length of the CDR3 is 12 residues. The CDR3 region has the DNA TGTGCCAGCAGCTACCGTAACGATGAGCAGTTCTTC. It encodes CASSYRNDEQFF.

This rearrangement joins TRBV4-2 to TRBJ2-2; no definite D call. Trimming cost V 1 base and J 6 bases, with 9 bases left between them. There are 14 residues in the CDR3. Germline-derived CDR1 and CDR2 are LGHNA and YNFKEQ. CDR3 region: CASSQGRKSGELFF. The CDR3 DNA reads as TGTGCCAGCAGCCAAGGTCGGAAGTCCGGGGAGCTGTTTTTT.

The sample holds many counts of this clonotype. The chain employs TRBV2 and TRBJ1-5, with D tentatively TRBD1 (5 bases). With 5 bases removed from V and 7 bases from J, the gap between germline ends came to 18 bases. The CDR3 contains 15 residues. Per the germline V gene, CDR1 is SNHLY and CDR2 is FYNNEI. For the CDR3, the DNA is TGTGCCAGCAGTCCAAGATTAGGGGCCGAACAGCCCCAGCATTTT. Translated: CASSPRLGAEQPQHF.

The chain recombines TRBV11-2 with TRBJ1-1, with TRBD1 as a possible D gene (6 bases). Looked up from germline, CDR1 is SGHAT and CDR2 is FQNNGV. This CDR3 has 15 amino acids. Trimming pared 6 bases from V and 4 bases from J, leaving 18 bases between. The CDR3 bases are TGTGCCAGCAGAACTTGGGGGGGGCGAAGCACTGAAGCTTTCTTT. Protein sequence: CASRTWGGRSTEAFF.

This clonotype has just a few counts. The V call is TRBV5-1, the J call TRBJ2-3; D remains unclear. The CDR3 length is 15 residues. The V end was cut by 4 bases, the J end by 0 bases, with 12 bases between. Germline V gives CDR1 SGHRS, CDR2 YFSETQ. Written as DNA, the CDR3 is TGCGCCAGCAGCGTTTCCGGGCGCAGCACAGATACGCAGTATTTT. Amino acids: CASSVSGRSTDTQYF. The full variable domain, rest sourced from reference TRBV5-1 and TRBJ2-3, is KAGVTQTPRYLIKTRGQQVTLSCSPISGHRSVSWYQQTPGQGLQFLFEYFSETQRNKGNFPGRFSGRQFSNSRSEMNVSTLELGDSALYLCASSVSGRSTDTQYFGPGTRLTVL.

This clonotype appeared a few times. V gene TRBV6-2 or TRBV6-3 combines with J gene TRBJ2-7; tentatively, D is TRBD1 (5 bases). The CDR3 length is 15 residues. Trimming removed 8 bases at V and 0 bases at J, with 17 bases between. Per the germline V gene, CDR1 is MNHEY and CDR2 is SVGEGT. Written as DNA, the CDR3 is TGTGCCAGCCCGGTCGGCAGGGTGATCTCCTACGAGCAGTACTTC. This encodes CASPVGRVISYEQYF.

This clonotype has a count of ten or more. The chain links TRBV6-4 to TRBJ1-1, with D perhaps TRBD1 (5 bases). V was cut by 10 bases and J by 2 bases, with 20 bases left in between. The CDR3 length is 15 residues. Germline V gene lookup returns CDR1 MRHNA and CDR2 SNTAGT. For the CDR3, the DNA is TGTGCCAATCTGAATCGCCCCGACAGCAACACTGAAGCTTTCTTT. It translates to CANLNRPDSNTEAFF.